This T cell receptor beta chain emerged from a study of T cells in Graves' hyperthyroidism and ophthalmopathy. The CDR3 regions of TCR beta were amplified from RNA transcripts. HTBI primers were used for first-round RT-PCR of the TCR CDR3. TCRdb re-called the multiplex PCR reads with MiXCR, one entry per CDR3 protein. The sample yields 190,000 or so distinct CDR3 sequences, approximately 20% seen once. The receptor's source is a man aged 40-55 years with Graves' hyperthyroidism. Sequences were obtained from blood.

The CDR3 coding sequence is TGTGCCAGCAGCCAAGTTGCTAGTTCAGAGCAGTACTTC. Protein product: CASSQVASSEQYF. V usage is TRBV4-2 and J usage is TRBJ2-7; D gene ambiguous. V lost 1 base, J lost 7 bases, and 11 bases lay in between. Per the germline V gene, CDR1 is LGHNA and CDR2 is YNFKEQ. CDR3 length: 13 amino acids.